These 21 T cell receptor beta chains share one sample of origin, sequenced in a study of cytomegalovirus exposure and HLA in healthy donors. PCR was performed using 60 Vbeta and 13 Jbeta primers. The method was immunoSEQ multiplex PCR; TCRdb's version includes in-frame clones alone and lacks a portion of them. Here the sample spans about 99,000 clones, roughly 85% being singletons. The sequenced sample was PBMCs. The receptors were sampled from a man aged 55 to 69 in good health and CMV-seropositive.

The chain links TRBV9 to TRBJ1-2; tentative D call: TRBD1 (6 bases). V lost 0 bases to trimming and J lost 8 bases, with 17 bases between them. Germline-derived CDR1 and CDR2 are SGDLS and YYNGEE. This CDR3 is 15 amino acids long. CDR3 residues: CASSVGHRGAQGYTF. CDR3 DNA: TGTGCCAGCAGCGTAGGTCATCGGGGGGCGCAGGGCTACACCTTC.

V and J are TRBV6-1 and TRBJ1-5; no clear D. V gave up 4 bases and J gave up 0 bases, with 10 bases separating them. The CDR3 totals 15 residues. The germline V gene has CDR1 MNHNS and CDR2 SASEGT. The CDR3, as DNA: TGTGCCAGCAGTGCGACGGGGAATAGCAATCAGCCCCAGCATTTT. As protein: CASSATGNSNQPQHF.

The J gene is TRBJ1-1, the V gene TRBV19; D remains ambiguous. V was cut by 7 bases and J by 8 bases, with 17 bases left in between. Per germline, CDR1 LNHDA and CDR2 SQIVND (reference sequence). This CDR3 is built from 13 residues. The CDR3 coding sequence is TGTGCCAGTACGAGGGAGTGGGTCGACGAAGCTTTCTTT. This translates into CASTREWVDEAFF.

The chain combines TRBV19 with TRBJ2-5, with 8 nucleotides matching TRBD1. The CDR3 loop spans 14 amino acids. Germline-derived CDR1 and CDR2 are LNHDA and SQIVND (reference sequence). V shed 7 bases, J shed 5 bases, and the junction held 9 bases outside the gene matches. The CDR3 protein is CASTRTGGFETQYF. In nucleotides, the CDR3 is TGTGCCAGTACTCGCACAGGGGGATTCGAGACCCAGTACTTC.

This clone was seen just once. The chain recombines TRBV9 with TRBJ2-1, with a possible D match to TRBD2 (5 bases). The V end was cut by 3 bases, the J end by 8 bases, with 18 bases between. Germline V CDR1 and CDR2: SGDLS, YYNGEE. This CDR3 spans 15 amino acids. CDR3 bases: TGTGCCAGCAGCGAGACCTCGGTGAAGGACTATGAGCAGTTCTTC. As protein: CASSETSVKDYEQFF.

This sequence joins TRBV28 and TRBJ1-2; 7 nucleotides line up with TRBD1. Unmatched junction bases numbered 6, after V lost 4 bases and J lost 1 base. The CDR3 runs to 15 residues. Germline lookup yields CDR1 MDHEN and CDR2 SYDVKM. CDR3 sequence: CASSSTGAHNYGYTF. CDR3 in DNA: TGTGCCAGCAGTTCAACAGGGGCTCATAACTATGGCTACACCTTC.

The genes are TRBV6-1 and TRBJ1-5; the match to TRBD1 covers 9 bases. This CDR3 is 18 amino acids long. V lost 1 base and J lost 0; bases outside the gene matches: 7. CDR1 and CDR2 from the germline V gene are MNHNS and SASEGT. The chain's CDR3 is CASSEVDRGWDSNQPQHF. CDR3 DNA sequence: TGTGCCAGCAGTGAAGTCGACAGGGGGTGGGATAGCAATCAGCCCCAGCATTTT.

This clone was seen just once. The gene calls are TRBV7-6 and TRBJ2-1, with 8 bases aligning to TRBD1. The ends lost 1 base at V and 2 bases at J; junction bases unmatched: 4. CDR1 and CDR2 from the germline V gene are SGHVS and FNYEAQ. The CDR3 extends over 16 amino acids. The CDR3 region has the DNA TGTGCCAGCAGCTTAGGTCAGGGGGCAGCCTACAATGAGCAGTTCTTC. This sequence encodes CASSLGQGAAYNEQFF.

The chain links TRBV18 to TRBJ2-7; 7 positions agree with TRBD2. Unmatched junction bases numbered 15, after V lost 6 bases and J lost 4 bases. The CDR3 contains 16 residues. Looked up from germline, CDR1 is KGHSH and CDR2 is LQKENI. This CDR3 reads CASSSLAGERAYEQYF. The CDR3, as DNA: TGTGCCAGCTCCTCCCTGGCGGGGGAGAGGGCGTACGAGCAGTACTTC.

The rearrangement uses TRBV6-5 and TRBJ2-7, with TRBD1 matching over 10 bases. Per the germline V gene, CDR1 is MNHEY and CDR2 is SVGAGI. The trim removed 2 bases at V and 1 base at J, leaving 2 bases unmatched. This CDR3 spans 15 amino acids. Written as DNA, the CDR3 is TGTGCCAGCAGTTACCAGGGACAGGGGTCCTACGAGCAGTACTTC. Translation: CASSYQGQGSYEQYF.

The chain is built from TRBV19 and TRBJ2-5; 8 bases fit TRBD1. Trimming removed 5 bases from V and 5 bases from J; junction bases left unmatched: 10. Looked up from germline, CDR1 is LNHDA and CDR2 is SQIVND (reference sequence). The CDR3 loop spans 15 amino acids. The CDR3 bases are TGTGCCAGTAGTGGCCTGGACAGGGCTTTTGAGACCCAGTACTTC. It is translated as CASSGLDRAFETQYF.

This clone was found a few times. This chain links TRBV6-6 with TRBJ2-5; 7 nucleotides align to TRBD2. This CDR3 has 15 residues. Per the germline V gene, CDR1 is MNHNY and CDR2 is SVGAGI (reference sequence). Trimming at V came to 6 bases and at J to 5 bases, leaving 12 bases not matched to a gene. CDR3 bases: TGTGCCAGCAGCCCTAGCGGCCCCGGAGGGGAGACCCAGTACTTC. Its protein product is CASSPSGPGGETQYF.

The chain links TRBV4-1 to TRBJ2-1, with 10 bases matching TRBD2. Trimming removed 3 bases from V and 4 bases from J; junction bases left unmatched: 9. This CDR3 is 17 amino acids long. The germline V gene encodes CDR1 MGHRA and CDR2 YSYEKL. The CDR3 bases are TGCGCCAGCAGCCATTTACCATCGACTAGCGGGTACAATGAGCAGTTCTTC. It encodes CASSHLPSTSGYNEQFF.

Only one count was recorded for this clone. V is TRBV11-2 and J is TRBJ2-5; TRBD2 aligns across 9 bases. The CDR3 covers 19 residues. Germline-derived CDR1 and CDR2 are SGHAT and FQNNGV. V was clipped by 1 base and J by 2 bases; unmatched bases: 14. For the CDR3, the DNA is TGTGCCAGCAGCTTAGTCATCGAAGGGGCGGGGGGGGATCAAGAGACCCAGTACTTC. This translates into CASSLVIEGAGGDQETQYF.

This chain joins TRBV7-7 and TRBJ1-3; D remains ambiguous. V was trimmed by 5 bases and J by 4 bases, leaving 12 bases between them. Germline loops: CDR1 SSHAT, CDR2 FNYEAQ (reference sequence). This CDR3 has 14 residues. For the CDR3, the DNA is TGTGCCAGCAGCCCCAACCTGCGCGGAAACACCATATATTTT. Its translation is CASSPNLRGNTIYF.

J is TRBJ1-2 and V is TRBV6-1; D is uncertain. V was cut by 7 bases and J by 3 bases, with 18 bases left in between. The germline V gene has CDR1 MNHNS and CDR2 SASEGT. The CDR3 is made up of 15 amino acids. The DNA of the CDR3 is TGTGCCAGCAACCTCTCGGGAGGAGGGTACTATGGCTACACCTTC. This encodes CASNLSGGGYYGYTF.

This clone has just one count. The gene calls are TRBV28 and TRBJ2-5, with TRBD2 identical over 10 bases. CDR3 length equals 15 residues. Germline V gene sequence: CDR1 MDHEN, CDR2 SYDVKM. Trimming at V came to 2 bases and at J to 2 bases, leaving 2 bases not matched to a gene. CDR3 sequence reads: CASSLPSGGQETQYF. CDR3 in DNA: TGTGCCAGCAGTTTACCTAGCGGGGGTCAAGAGACCCAGTACTTC.

A word on this clone: One end of the junction does not line up with germline, which may come from a read error. The CDR3 region is CASRSGTANAGELFF. The DNA for the CDR3 is TGTGCCAGCAGATCCGGGACTGCGAACGCCGGGGAGCTGTTTTTT. This chain uses TRBV7-2 with TRBJ2-2, with D maybe TRBD2 (6 bases). In germline, CDR1 is SGHTA, CDR2 FQGNSA. This CDR3 has 15 amino acids.

The chain couples TRBV2 to TRBJ1-2, with D maybe TRBD1 (5 bases). Germline assignment: CDR1 SNHLY and CDR2 FYNNEI. This CDR3 has 12 residues. The V end lost 2 bases, the J end lost 8 bases, and 9 bases lay between the germline ends. This chain's CDR3 is CASSEQGSGYTF. Written as DNA, the CDR3 is TGTGCCAGCAGTGAACAGGGTAGCGGCTACACCTTC.

This chain uses TRBV19 with TRBJ1-1; D not resolved. The CDR3 is made up of 15 amino acids. Trimming stripped 0 bases from V and 1 base from J, with 9 bases between. CDR1 and CDR2 (germline): LNHDA, SQIVND (reference sequence). CDR3 nucleotide sequence: TGTGCCAGTAGTATAGACCGCAGGCCGAACACTGAAGCTTTCTTT. As protein: CASSIDRRPNTEAFF.

This rearrangement joins TRBV27 to TRBJ1-2; 8 positions match TRBD1. CDR3 length equals 13 residues. Germline loops: CDR1 MNHEY, CDR2 SMNVEV (reference sequence). J gave up 8 bases and V 4 bases, and 6 bases lay outside the gene matches. The CDR3 here is CASSWGQAGGYTF. DNA for the CDR3: TGTGCCAGCAGTTGGGGACAGGCGGGAGGCTACACCTTC.